These T cell receptor beta chains were read from a single sample in a study of blood T cells in healthy people across ages. In TCRdb, the 5' RACE reads were re-called with MiXCR into one record per CDR3 protein. The sample carries about a million distinct CDR3 sequences, roughly 51% recorded once. Sequenced input: blood. All receptors come from a woman in her sixties or seventies in good health. Both conserved end residues are part of each CDR3. The D gene is left open where the match is weak. Part of the rows lack a size; the others show once, few, many or a class for expanded clones.

CDR3 protein: CGGKRVDEQYF
CDR3 DNA: TGCGGGGGAAAGCGGGTCGACGAGCAGTACTTC
J gene: TRBJ2-7
V gene: TRBV20-1
clone size: few
D gene: NA

CDR3 protein: CASSFSPHEQYF
CDR3 DNA: TGTGCCAGCAGCTTTTCTCCTCACGAGCAGTACTTC
J gene: TRBJ2-7
V gene: TRBV7-9
clone size: NA
D gene: NA

CDR3 protein: CASSFDSSGTDTQYF
CDR3 DNA: TGTGCCAGCAGTTTTGATAGTAGCGGCACAGATACGCAGTATTTT
J gene: TRBJ2-3
V gene: TRBV6-6
clone size: NA
D gene: NA

CDR3 protein: CRALQGSYEQYF
CDR3 DNA: TGCAGGGCTTTACAGGGGTCCTACGAGCAGTACTTC
J gene: TRBJ2-7
V gene: TRBV20-1
clone size: NA
D gene: TRBD1

CDR3 protein: CSARDEAFSYNEQFF
CDR3 DNA: TGCAGTGCTAGAGATGAGGCCTTCTCCTACAATGAGCAGTTCTTC
J gene: TRBJ2-1
V gene: TRBV20-1
clone size: NA
D gene: NA

CDR3 protein: CASSKQGSRSPLHF
CDR3 DNA: TGTGCCAGCAGTAAGCAGGGAAGTCGTTCACCCCTCCACTTT
J gene: TRBJ1-6
V gene: TRBV25-1
clone size: few
D gene: NA

CDR3 protein: CASSLNSYATNEKLFF
CDR3 DNA: TGTGCCAGCAGCTTAAACAGTTATGCAACTAATGAAAAACTGTTTTTT
J gene: TRBJ1-4
V gene: TRBV7-6
clone size: NA
D gene: NA

CDR3 protein: CASSAAVGPGDDTQYF
CDR3 DNA: TGTGCCAGCAGTGCCGCCGTTGGGCCCGGGGATGATACGCAGTATTTT
J gene: TRBJ2-3
V gene: TRBV6-1
clone size: NA
D gene: NA

CDR3 protein: CSVRGAGYNEQFF
CDR3 DNA: TGCAGCGTTCGGGGGGCAGGCTACAATGAGCAGTTCTTC
J gene: TRBJ2-1
V gene: TRBV29-1
clone size: few
D gene: NA

CDR3 protein: CSARWGSGSGSEQFF
CDR3 DNA: TGCAGTGCTAGGTGGGGTAGCGGGAGTGGTAGTGAGCAGTTCTTC
J gene: TRBJ2-1
V gene: TRBV20-1
clone size: NA
D gene: TRBD2

CDR3 protein: CASRPRTSGSREQYF
CDR3 DNA: TGTGCCAGCAGACCCCGGACTAGCGGGAGTCGCGAGCAGTACTTC
J gene: TRBJ2-7
V gene: TRBV11-2
clone size: NA
D gene: TRBD2

CDR3 protein: CASSFNSLKTIQYF
CDR3 DNA: TGTGCCAGCAGCTTTAATTCTCTGAAAACCATTCAGTACTTC
J gene: TRBJ2-4
V gene: TRBV11-2
clone size: few
D gene: NA

CDR3 protein: CASSLTGRLAFF
CDR3 DNA: TGTGCCAGCAGCTTAACAGGGCGCCTAGCTTTCTTT
J gene: TRBJ1-1
V gene: TRBV13
clone size: NA
D gene: NA

CDR3 protein: CASSLSLAGGSVGYEQYF
CDR3 DNA: TGTGCCAGCAGCTTGAGTCTAGCGGGAGGGTCAGTTGGCTACGAGCAGTACTTC
J gene: TRBJ2-7
V gene: TRBV5-6
clone size: few
D gene: TRBD2

CDR3 protein: CASSRDYYGYTF
CDR3 DNA: TGTGCCAGCAGCCGGGACTACTATGGCTACACCTTC
J gene: TRBJ1-2
V gene: TRBV7-9
clone size: few
D gene: NA

CDR3 protein: CASSLELAVDTQYF
CDR3 DNA: TGTGCCAGCAGCTTAGAACTAGCGGTAGATACGCAGTATTTT
J gene: TRBJ2-3
V gene: TRBV7-2
clone size: few
D gene: TRBD2

CDR3 protein: CVSSNQRTSGGYEQYF
CDR3 DNA: TGTGTCAGCAGCAATCAGAGAACTAGCGGGGGGTACGAGCAGTACTTC
J gene: TRBJ2-7
V gene: TRBV7-2
clone size: NA
D gene: TRBD2

CDR3 protein: CAISGGVADTQYF
CDR3 DNA: TGTGCCATCAGTGGAGGGGTAGCGGATACGCAGTATTTT
J gene: TRBJ2-3
V gene: TRBV10-3
clone size: NA
D gene: NA

CDR3 protein: CASSTENRGTQYF
CDR3 DNA: TGCGCCAGCAGCACGGAAAATAGGGGTACGCAGTATTTT
J gene: TRBJ2-3
V gene: TRBV5-1
clone size: NA
D gene: NA

CDR3 protein: CASSLAGGPDAQYF
CDR3 DNA: TGCGCCAGCAGCTTAGCGGGAGGCCCAGATGCGCAGTATTTT
J gene: TRBJ2-3
V gene: TRBV5-1
clone size: once
D gene: TRBD2

CDR3 protein: CASSFNSGRYYRVIYGYTF
CDR3 DNA: TGTGCCAGCAGTTTTAACTCCGGTCGTTACTACAGGGTTATCTATGGCTACACCTTC
J gene: TRBJ1-2
V gene: TRBV27
clone size: few
D gene: NA

CDR3 protein: CASSLGPTGEGYTF
CDR3 DNA: TGTGCCAGCAGCTTGGGGCCGACAGGGGAAGGCTACACCTTC
J gene: TRBJ1-2
V gene: TRBV7-2
clone size: NA
D gene: TRBD1

CDR3 protein: CSATGTGEGYTF
CDR3 DNA: TGCAGTGCTACCGGGACAGGGGAGGGCTACACCTTC
J gene: TRBJ1-2
V gene: TRBV20-1
clone size: NA
D gene: TRBD1

CDR3 protein: CASSLFGTGPNQPQHF
CDR3 DNA: TGTGCCAGCAGTTTATTCGGGACAGGCCCTAATCAGCCCCAGCATTTT
J gene: TRBJ1-5
V gene: TRBV27
clone size: NA
D gene: TRBD1

CDR3 protein: CASSHPGGTEAFF
CDR3 DNA: TGTGCCAGCAGTCACCCAGGGGGGACTGAAGCTTTCTTT
J gene: TRBJ1-1
V gene: TRBV7-8
clone size: many
D gene: TRBD1

CDR3 protein: CASSLSSAHYNEQFF
CDR3 DNA: TGTGCCAGCAGCTTAAGTAGCGCCCACTACAATGAGCAGTTCTTC
J gene: TRBJ2-1
V gene: TRBV7-2
clone size: many
D gene: NA

CDR3 protein: CASSLAGGQTDTQYF
CDR3 DNA: TGTGCCAGCAGCTTAGCGGGAGGGCAGACAGATACGCAGTATTTT
J gene: TRBJ2-3
V gene: TRBV7-2
clone size: many
D gene: TRBD2

CDR3 protein: CSAPLGAGYNSPLHF
CDR3 DNA: TGCAGTGCCCCTTTGGGGGCAGGCTATAATTCACCCCTCCACTTT
J gene: TRBJ1-6
V gene: TRBV20-1
clone size: few
D gene: NA

CDR3 protein: CSAERSGRDSYNEQFF
CDR3 DNA: TGCAGTGCGGAGAGGAGCGGGAGGGATTCCTACAATGAGCAGTTCTTC
J gene: TRBJ2-1
V gene: TRBV20-1
clone size: few
D gene: TRBD2

CDR3 protein: CSAKPQKYSNQPQHF
CDR3 DNA: TGCAGTGCCAAACCCCAAAAATATAGCAATCAGCCCCAGCATTTT
J gene: TRBJ1-5
V gene: TRBV20-1
clone size: NA
D gene: NA

CDR3 protein: CASSPNFGEETQYF
CDR3 DNA: TGCGCCAGCAGCCCGAATTTCGGGGAAGAGACCCAGTACTTC
J gene: TRBJ2-5
V gene: TRBV5-1
clone size: NA
D gene: NA

CDR3 protein: CASRTRLNTGELFF
CDR3 DNA: TGTGCCAGCAGGACCAGGCTGAACACCGGGGAGCTGTTTTTT
J gene: TRBJ2-2
V gene: TRBV2
clone size: NA
D gene: NA

CDR3 protein: CAISGAGANYGYTF
CDR3 DNA: TGTGCCATCAGTGGAGCGGGCGCCAACTATGGCTACACCTTC
J gene: TRBJ1-2
V gene: TRBV10-3
clone size: few
D gene: NA

CDR3 protein: CASSRDFNYEQYF
CDR3 DNA: TGCGCCAGCAGCCGTGACTTCAACTACGAGCAGTACTTC
J gene: TRBJ2-7
V gene: TRBV4-3
clone size: NA
D gene: NA

CDR3 protein: CASSQFEGAGSGYTF
CDR3 DNA: TGTGCCAGCAGTCAGTTTGAGGGGGCCGGTTCTGGCTACACCTTC
J gene: TRBJ1-2
V gene: TRBV25-1
clone size: many
D gene: TRBD1